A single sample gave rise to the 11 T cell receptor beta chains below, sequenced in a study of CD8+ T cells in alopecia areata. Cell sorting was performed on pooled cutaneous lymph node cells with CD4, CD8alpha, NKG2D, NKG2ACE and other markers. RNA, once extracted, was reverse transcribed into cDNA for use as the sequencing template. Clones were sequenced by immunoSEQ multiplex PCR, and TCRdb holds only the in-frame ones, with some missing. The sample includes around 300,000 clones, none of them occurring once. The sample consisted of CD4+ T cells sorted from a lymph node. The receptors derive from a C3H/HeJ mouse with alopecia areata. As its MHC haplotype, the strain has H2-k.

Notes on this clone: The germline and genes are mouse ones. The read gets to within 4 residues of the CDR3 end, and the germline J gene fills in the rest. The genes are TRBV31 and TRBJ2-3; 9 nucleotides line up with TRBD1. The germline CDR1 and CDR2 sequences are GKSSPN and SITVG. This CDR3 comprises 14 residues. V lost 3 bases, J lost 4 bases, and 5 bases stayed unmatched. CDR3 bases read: TGTGCCTGGAGCCGGGGGACAGGGACAGAA. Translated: CAWSRGTGTE. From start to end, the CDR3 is CAWSRGTGTETLYF.

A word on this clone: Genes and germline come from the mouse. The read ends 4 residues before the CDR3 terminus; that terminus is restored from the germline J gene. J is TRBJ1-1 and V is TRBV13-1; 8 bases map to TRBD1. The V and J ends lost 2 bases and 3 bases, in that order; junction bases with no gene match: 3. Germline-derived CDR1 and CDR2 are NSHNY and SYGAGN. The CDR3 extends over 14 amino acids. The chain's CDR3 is CASSETGEDTEVFF. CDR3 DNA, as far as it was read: TGTGCCAGCAGTGAGACAGGGGAGGACACA.

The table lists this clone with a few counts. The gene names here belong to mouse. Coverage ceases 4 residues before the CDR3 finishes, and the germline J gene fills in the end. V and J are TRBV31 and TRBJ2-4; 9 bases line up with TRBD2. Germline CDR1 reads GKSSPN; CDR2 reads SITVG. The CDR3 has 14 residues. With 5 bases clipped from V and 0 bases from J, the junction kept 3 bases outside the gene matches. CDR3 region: CAWQTGGSQNTLYF. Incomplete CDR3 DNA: TGTGCCTGGCAGACTGGGGGAAGTCAAAAC.

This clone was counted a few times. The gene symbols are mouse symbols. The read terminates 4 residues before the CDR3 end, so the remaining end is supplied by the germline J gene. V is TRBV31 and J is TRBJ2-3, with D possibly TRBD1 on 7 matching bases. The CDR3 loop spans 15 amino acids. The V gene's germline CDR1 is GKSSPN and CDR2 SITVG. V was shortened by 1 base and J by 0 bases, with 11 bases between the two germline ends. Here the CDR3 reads CAWSQGAASAETLYF. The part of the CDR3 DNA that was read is TGTGCCTGGAGTCAGGGGGCGGCTAGTGCAGAA.

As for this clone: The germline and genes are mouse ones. The CDR3 here is CASSVMGLGEDTQYF. The part of the CDR3 DNA that was read is TGTGCCAGCAGTGTTATGGGACTGGGGGAAGAC. The rearrangement uses TRBV13-1 and TRBJ2-5, with TRBD2 matching over 11 bases. The observed sequence ends 4 residues before the CDR3 terminus, with the missing tail filled in from the germline J gene. Germline CDR1 NSHNY, CDR2 SYGAGN. The CDR3 has 15 residues.

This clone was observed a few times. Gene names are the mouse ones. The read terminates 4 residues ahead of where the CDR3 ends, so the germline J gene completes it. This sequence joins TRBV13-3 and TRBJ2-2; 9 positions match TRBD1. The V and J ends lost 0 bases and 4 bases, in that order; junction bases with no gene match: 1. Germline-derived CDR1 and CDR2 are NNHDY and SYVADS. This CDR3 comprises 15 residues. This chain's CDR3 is CASSDGTGVTGQLYF. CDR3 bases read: TGTGCCAGCAGTGATGGGACAGGGGTCACCGGG.

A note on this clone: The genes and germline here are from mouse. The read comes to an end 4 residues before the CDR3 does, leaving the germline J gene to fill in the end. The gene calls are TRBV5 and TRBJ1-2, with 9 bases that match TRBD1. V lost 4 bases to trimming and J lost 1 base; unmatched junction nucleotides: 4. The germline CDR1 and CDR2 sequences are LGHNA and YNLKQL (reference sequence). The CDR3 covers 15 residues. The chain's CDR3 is CASSLGTGKNSDYTF. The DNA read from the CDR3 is TGTGCCAGCAGCCTAGGGACAGGGAAAAACTCC.

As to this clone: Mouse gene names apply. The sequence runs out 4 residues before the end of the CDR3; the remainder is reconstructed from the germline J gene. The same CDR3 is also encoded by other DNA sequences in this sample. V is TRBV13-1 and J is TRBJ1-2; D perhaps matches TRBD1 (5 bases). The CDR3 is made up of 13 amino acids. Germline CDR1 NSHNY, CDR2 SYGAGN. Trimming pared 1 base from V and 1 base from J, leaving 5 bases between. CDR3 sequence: CASSDQGNSDYTF. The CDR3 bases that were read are TGTGCCAGCAGTGATCAGGGAAACTCC.

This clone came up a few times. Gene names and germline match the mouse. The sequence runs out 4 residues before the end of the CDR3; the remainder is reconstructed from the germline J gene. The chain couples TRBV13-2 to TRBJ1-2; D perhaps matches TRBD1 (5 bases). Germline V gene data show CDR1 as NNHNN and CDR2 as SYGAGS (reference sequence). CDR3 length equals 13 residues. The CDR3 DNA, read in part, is TGTGCCAGCGGTGATGCTGGGGGACCC. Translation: CASGDAGGP. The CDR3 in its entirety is CASGDAGGPDYTF.

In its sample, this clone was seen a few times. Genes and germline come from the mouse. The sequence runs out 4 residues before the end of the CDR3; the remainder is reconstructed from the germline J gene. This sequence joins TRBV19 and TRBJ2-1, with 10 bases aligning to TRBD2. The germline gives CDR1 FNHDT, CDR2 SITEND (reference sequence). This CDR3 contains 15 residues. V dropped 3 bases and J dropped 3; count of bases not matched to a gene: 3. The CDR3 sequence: CASSTGLGAYAEQFF. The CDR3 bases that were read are TGTGCCAGCAGTACCGGACTGGGGGCCTATGCT.

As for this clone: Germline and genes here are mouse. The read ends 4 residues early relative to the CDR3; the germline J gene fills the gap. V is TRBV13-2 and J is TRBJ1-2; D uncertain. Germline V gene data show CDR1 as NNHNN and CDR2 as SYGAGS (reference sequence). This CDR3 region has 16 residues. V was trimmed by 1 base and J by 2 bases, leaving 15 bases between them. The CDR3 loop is CASGDTHPGLNSDYTF. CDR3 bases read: TGTGCCAGCGGTGATACCCACCCAGGCCTCAACTCC.